Listed here are 27 T cell receptor beta chains from one sample, sequenced in a study of blood T cell repertoires in COVID-19. Data came from immunoSEQ multiplex PCR; TCRdb stores just in-frame clones and leaves some out. The table shows 87,000 or so clones, with about 85% occurring only once. Sequencing used peripheral blood. These receptors were taken from a woman between 45 and 60 years old with active or convalescent COVID-19.

The V gene is TRBV5-4, the J gene TRBJ1-4; 9 bases agree with TRBD1. CDR1 SGHNT and CDR2 YYREEE come from the germline V gene (reference sequence). With V trimmed by 7 bases and J by 8 bases, 12 bases remained unmatched. CDR3 length equals 15 residues. The CDR3 spells CASSRQGETWEKLFF. CDR3 nucleotide sequence: TGTGCCAGCTCTAGACAGGGGGAAACTTGGGAAAAACTGTTTTTT.

V is TRBV7-9 and J is TRBJ1-1; 10 bases are shared with TRBD1. The CDR3 is made up of 15 amino acids. Per the germline V gene, CDR1 is SEHNR and CDR2 is FQNEAQ (reference sequence). With V trimmed by 5 bases and J by 3 bases, 6 bases remained unmatched. The chain's CDR3 is CASSPGQGSDTEAFF. Here the CDR3 DNA reads TGTGCCAGCAGCCCGGGACAGGGGAGTGACACTGAAGCTTTCTTT. The whole variable domain, remainder taken from reference TRBV7-9 and TRBJ1-1, is DTGVSQNPRHKITKRGQNVTFRCDPISEHNRLYWYRQTLGQGPEFLTYFQNEAQLEKSRLLSDRFSAERPKGSFSTLEIQRTEQGDSAMYLCASSPGQGSDTEAFFGQGTRLTVV.

The V and J genes are TRBV18 and TRBJ1-3; D is ambiguous. Germline V CDR1 and CDR2: KGHSH, LQKENI. The CDR3 totals 13 residues. The V gene lost 4 bases and the J gene lost 3 bases, with 7 bases spanning the gap. The CDR3 DNA follows: TGTGCCAGCTCACACCCCAGTGGAAACACCATATATTTT. Translated: CASSHPSGNTIYF. The full variable domain, with the rest looked up from reference TRBV18 and TRBJ1-3, is NAGVMQNPRHLVRRRGQEARLRCSPMKGHSHVYWYRQLPEEGLKFMVYLQKENIIDESGMPKERFSAEFPKEGPSILRIQQVVRGDSAAYFCASSHPSGNTIYFGEGSWLTVV.

The rearrangement links TRBV6-4 to TRBJ2-1; perhaps TRBD2 as D (6 bases). Trimming shortened V by 4 bases and J by 9 bases, and 13 bases separated the two germline ends. Germline CDR1 MRHNA, CDR2 SNTAGT. The CDR3 sequence is 13 residues long. CDR3 DNA sequence: TGTGCCAGCAGTGTTGTGGAGGGTGGTGAGCAGTTCTTC. Residues: CASSVVEGGEQFF.

The chain combines TRBV6-2 or TRBV6-3 with TRBJ2-1; 11 bases are shared with TRBD2. The V segment lost 3 bases and the J segment 5 bases; nucleotides outside the gene matches: 6. Germline V gene lookup returns CDR1 MNHEY and CDR2 SVGEGT. This CDR3 is 16 amino acids long. CDR3 sequence: CASSYLSGGANNEQFF. CDR3 in DNA: TGTGCCAGCAGTTATCTTAGCGGGGGGGCCAACAATGAGCAGTTCTTC.

The chain joins TRBV12-3 or TRBV12-4 to TRBJ2-1, with D tentatively TRBD1 (5 bases). Trimming removed 7 bases from V and 9 bases from J, with 13 bases in between. The CDR3 has 12 amino acids. CDR3 coding DNA: TGTGCCAGCATAATCAGGGAACCTGAGCAGTTCTTC. Amino acids: CASIIREPEQFF.

This clone was detected ten times or more. The V gene is TRBV28, the J gene TRBJ1-5; 8 bases map to TRBD1. Germline CDR1 and CDR2: MDHEN and SYDVKM. The ends lost 6 bases at V and 4 bases at J; junction bases unmatched: 11. The CDR3 has 16 residues. CDR3 in amino acids: CASSRPGTGKNQPQHF. In nucleotides, the CDR3 is TGTGCCAGCAGCCGACCCGGGACAGGTAAAAATCAGCCCCAGCATTTT.

The chain carries TRBV30 and TRBJ1-1; 7 bases are a match to TRBD1. Germline-derived CDR1 and CDR2 are GTSNPN and SVGIG (reference sequence). V dropped 3 bases and J dropped 3; count of bases not matched to a gene: 10. The length of the CDR3 is 15 residues. CDR3 in amino acids: CAWRYRGVGHTEAFF. The CDR3 nucleotides are TGTGCCTGGAGGTACAGGGGTGTAGGGCACACTGAAGCTTTCTTT.

The J gene is TRBJ1-5, the V gene TRBV29-1; 10 bases match TRBD1. CDR1 is SQVTM and CDR2 is ANQGSEA in the germline V gene. The CDR3 runs to 15 residues. V lost 5 bases and J lost 2; bases outside the gene matches: 6. Here the CDR3 DNA reads TGCAGCGTTATTACCGGGACAGGGGGCAATCAGCCCCAGCATTTT. Encoded protein: CSVITGTGGNQPQHF. The full variable domain, with the rest looked up from reference TRBV29-1 and TRBJ1-5, is SAVISQKPSRDICQRGTSLTIQCQVDSQVTMMFWYRQQPGQSLTLIATANQGSEATYESGFVIDKFPISRPNLTFSTLTVSNMSPEDSSIYLCSVITGTGGNQPQHFGDGTRLSIL.

This chain joins TRBV30 and TRBJ2-5; 15 positions agree with TRBD2. The ends lost 3 bases at V and 7 bases at J; junction bases unmatched: 3. This CDR3 is 14 amino acids long. Germline V gives CDR1 GTSNPN, CDR2 SVGIG (reference sequence). This CDR3 is CAWRGLAGGTTQYF. The CDR3 region has the DNA TGTGCCTGGAGGGGACTAGCGGGGGGAACGACCCAGTACTTC.

This clone was detected once. V and J are TRBV14 and TRBJ1-1; 11 bases agree with TRBD1. CDR3 length equals 18 residues. V trimming: 0 bases; J trimming: 0 bases; junction bases outside the gene matches: 6. Germline V lookup: CDR1 SGHDN, CDR2 FVKESK. CDR3 DNA sequence: TGTGCCAGCAGCCAAGATACAGGACAGGGGGCGGTGAACACTGAAGCTTTCTTT. Amino acid sequence: CASSQDTGQGAVNTEAFF.

The gene calls are TRBV5-1 and TRBJ2-7; perhaps TRBD1 as D (6 bases). The ends were cut back, 1 base at V and 0 bases at J, with 14 bases in the middle. This CDR3 has 16 residues. The germline V gene encodes CDR1 SGHRS and CDR2 YFSETQ. The CDR3 protein is CASSLTGTRSSYEQYF. CDR3 in DNA: TGCGCCAGCAGCTTGACCGGGACAAGAAGCTCCTACGAGCAGTACTTC.

The CDR3 here is CAWSLTGQSYGYTF. In DNA, the CDR3 is TGTGCCTGGAGTCTGACGGGACAGTCCTATGGCTACACCTTC. J is TRBJ1-2 and V is TRBV30; 7 nucleotides align to TRBD1. Trimming took 2 bases from V and 4 from J; bases not matched to a gene: 7. The germline V gene has CDR1 GTSNPN and CDR2 SVGIG (reference sequence). The CDR3 length is 14 residues.

The chain has TRBV10-3 and TRBJ1-2; TRBD1 matches at 12 bases. CDR3 size: 12 residues. J gave up 6 bases and V 10 bases, and 3 bases lay outside the gene matches. Germline lookup yields CDR1 ENHRY and CDR2 SYGVKD. The CDR3 DNA sequence: TGTGCCACGGGACAGGGGGCAAATGGCTACACCTTC. Its translation is CATGQGANGYTF.

The chain couples TRBV18 to TRBJ2-7, with a weak D call TRBD2 (6 bases). The CDR3 sequence is 17 residues long. Looked up from germline, CDR1 is KGHSH and CDR2 is LQKENI. V shed 0 bases and J shed 6 bases, with 21 bases lying between them. The CDR3 sequence: CASSPPRGGSGFGEQYF. In DNA, the CDR3 is TGTGCCAGCTCACCACCGCGGGGAGGATCGGGATTCGGCGAGCAGTACTTC.

V and J are TRBV5-1 and TRBJ2-1; D may be TRBD1 (5 bases). CDR3 length: 13 amino acids. From germline, CDR1 is SGHRS and CDR2 YFSETQ. Trimming shortened V by 4 bases and J by 3 bases, and 8 bases separated the two germline ends. CDR3 protein: CASSPDNYNEQFF. The CDR3 DNA reads as TGCGCCAGCAGCCCGGACAACTACAATGAGCAGTTCTTC.

This chain links TRBV11-1 with TRBJ2-1; D is uncertain. Germline V gene sequence: CDR1 SGHAT, CDR2 FQDESV (reference sequence). This CDR3 is built from 15 residues. V was pared by 6 bases and J by 0 bases, with 12 bases between. CDR3: CASSPPLSSYNEQFF. CDR3 DNA: TGTGCCAGCAGTCCCCCACTGAGCTCCTACAATGAGCAGTTCTTC. The whole variable domain, filled in from reference TRBV11-1 and TRBJ2-1, reads EAEVAQSPRYKITEKSQAVAFWCDPISGHATLYWYRQILGQGPELLVQFQDESVVDDSQLPKDRFSAERLKGVDSTLKIQPAELGDSAMYLCASSPPLSSYNEQFFGPGTRLTVL.

This chain uses TRBV6-8 with TRBJ1-4, with TRBD1 as a possible D gene (6 bases). There are 19 residues in the CDR3. The germline V gene has CDR1 MNHGY and CDR2 SAAAGT. V lost 2 bases, J lost 6 bases, and 25 bases lay in between. This chain's CDR3 is CASSYRRTEMRWDDEKLFF. The CDR3 nucleotides are TGTGCCAGCAGTTACCGTCGGACAGAGATGAGGTGGGATGATGAAAAACTGTTTTTT.

The V call is TRBV6-4, the J call TRBJ2-1, with D maybe TRBD1 (6 bases). V was pared by 4 bases and J by 6 bases, with 10 bases between. The CDR3 length is 13 residues. CDR1 is MRHNA and CDR2 is SNTAGT in the germline V gene. CDR3 loop: CASSAGTSNEQFF. Here the CDR3 DNA reads TGTGCCAGCAGTGCCGGGACAAGCAATGAGCAGTTCTTC.

The V gene is TRBV2, the J gene TRBJ2-1; D is uncertain. This CDR3 region has 13 residues. CDR1 and CDR2 from the germline V gene are SNHLY and FYNNEI. V was shortened by 7 bases and J by 9 bases, with 16 bases between the two germline ends. The CDR3 coding sequence is TGTGCCAGCAAAGAAGCCCCCACGGGTGAGCAGTTCTTC. It yields the protein CASKEAPTGEQFF.

This clone was detected once. The chain employs TRBV7-2 and TRBJ2-5; TRBD1 matches 7 bases. The trim removed 3 bases at V and 0 bases at J, leaving 1 base unmatched. The CDR3 contains 14 residues. CDR1 and CDR2 (germline): SGHTA, FQGNSA. CDR3 DNA sequence: TGTGCCAGCAGCTTGGACAGGTACCAAGAGACCCAGTACTTC. Its translation is CASSLDRYQETQYF. The whole variable domain, remainder taken from reference TRBV7-2 and TRBJ2-5, is GAGVSQSPSNKVTEKGKDVELRCDPISGHTALYWYRQSLGQGLEFLIYFQGNSAPDKSGLPSDRFSAERTGGSVSTLTIQRTQQEDSAVYLCASSLDRYQETQYFGPGTRLLVL.

J is TRBJ1-2 and V is TRBV4-2, with D hard to call. The CDR3 runs to 15 residues. V was pared by 0 bases and J by 4 bases, with 12 bases between. Looked up from germline, CDR1 is LGHNA and CDR2 is YNFKEQ. Here the CDR3 DNA reads TGTGCCAGCAGCCAAGATCTAGGAGGCGGCTATGGCTACACCTTC. Translating gives CASSQDLGGGYGYTF.

The rearrangement links TRBV3-1 (or the pseudogene TRBV3-2) to TRBJ2-1; 7 bases are shared with TRBD2. The V segment lost 6 bases and the J segment 2 bases; nucleotides outside the gene matches: 4. Germline V gene data show CDR1 as LGHDT and CDR2 as YNNKEL (reference sequence). The length of the CDR3 is 14 residues. The CDR3 nucleotides read TGTGCCAGCAGTGTAGCGGGTACCTACAATGAGCAGTTCTTC. Translating it yields CASSVAGTYNEQFF.

This chain connects TRBV2 to TRBJ2-5; TRBD2 is a possible D gene (6 bases). Between the trimmed V and J ends, which lost 6 bases and 0 bases, there was a span of 11 bases. From germline, CDR1 is SNHLY and CDR2 FYNNEI. There are 14 residues in the CDR3. The CDR3 loop reads CASRSRGHQETQYF. The CDR3 bases are TGTGCCAGCAGATCGCGGGGTCACCAAGAGACCCAGTACTTC.

V usage is TRBV7-9 and J usage is TRBJ1-2; 10 positions match TRBD1. The CDR3 runs 13 residues. Trimming cost V 7 bases and J 6 bases; bases outside gene matches: 5. Per germline, CDR1 SEHNR and CDR2 FQNEAQ (reference sequence). CDR3 nucleotides: TGTGCCAGCACCCCCGGGACAGGGGATGGCTACACCTTC. Translation gives CASTPGTGDGYTF. Filled out from reference TRBV7-9 and TRBJ1-2, the complete variable domain reads DTGVSQNPRHKITKRGQNVTFRCDPISEHNRLYWYRQTLGQGPEFLTYFQNEAQLEKSRLLSDRFSAERPKGSFSTLEIQRTEQGDSAMYLCASTPGTGDGYTFGSGTRLTVV.

This clone has more than one count but fewer than ten. The chain joins TRBV29-1 to TRBJ1-2, with 10 nucleotides matching TRBD1. Germline CDR1 SQVTM, CDR2 ANQGSEA. The ends lost 1 base at V and 8 bases at J; junction bases unmatched: 4. The CDR3 spans 13 residues. CDR3 in amino acids: CSVEGTGGHGYTF. The CDR3 DNA reads TGCAGCGTTGAAGGGACAGGGGGTCACGGCTACACCTTC.

The chain recombines TRBV27 with TRBJ2-7; 7 positions agree with TRBD2. The J segment lost 2 bases and the V segment lost 4 bases, leaving 5 bases of the junction unmatched. The CDR3 sequence is 14 residues long. CDR1 is MNHEY, CDR2 SMNVEV, per germline (reference sequence). This chain's CDR3 is CASSSSGRAYEQYF. The CDR3 region has the DNA TGTGCCAGCAGTTCCTCGGGGAGGGCCTACGAGCAGTACTTC.